This T cell receptor (beta chain) emerged from a study of identical twins. Trimming took 1 base from V and 16 from J; bases not matched to a gene: 5. CDR1 and CDR2 from the germline V gene are SGHDN and FVKESK. The CDR3 has 13 residues. Note on this clonotype: The target antigen is unknown.

Study-wide results and caveats: Whereas memory repertoires showed no such difference, abundant cord blood beta clonotypes carried fewer insertions. Out-of-frame beta chain sequences displayed weaker excess sharing between twins. Analyses based on zero insertions could be partly confounded by invariant MAIT and iNKT cells. Models predicted less out-of-frame TCR alpha sharing in monozygotic twins than was found.

In TCRdb, the 5' RACE reads were re-called with MiXCR into one record per CDR3 protein. The profile covers more than 650,000 distinct CDR3 sequences, with approximately 6.1% appearing a single time and approximately 2% taken by the ten largest. This clonotype was sampled from a young man in good health. This chain connects TRBV14 to TRBJ2-1, with 12 bases fitting TRBD2. The specimen was naive T cells sorted from blood. The CDR3 nucleotides read TGTGCCAGCAGCCAAGTCGCTAGCGGGAGGGTTTTCTTC. Amino acids: CASSQVASGRVFF.